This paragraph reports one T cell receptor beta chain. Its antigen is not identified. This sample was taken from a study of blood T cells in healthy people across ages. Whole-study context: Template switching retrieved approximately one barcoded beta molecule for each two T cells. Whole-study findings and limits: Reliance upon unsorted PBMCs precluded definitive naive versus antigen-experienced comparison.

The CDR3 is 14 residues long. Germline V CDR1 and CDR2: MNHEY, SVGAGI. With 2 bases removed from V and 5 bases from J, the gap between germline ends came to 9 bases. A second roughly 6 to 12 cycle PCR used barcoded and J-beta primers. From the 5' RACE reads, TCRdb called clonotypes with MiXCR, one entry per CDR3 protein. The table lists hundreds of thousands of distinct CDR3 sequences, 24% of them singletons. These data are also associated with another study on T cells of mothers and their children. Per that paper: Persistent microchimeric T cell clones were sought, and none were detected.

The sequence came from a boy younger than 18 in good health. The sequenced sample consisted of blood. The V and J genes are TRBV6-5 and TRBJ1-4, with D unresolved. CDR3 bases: TGTGCCAGCAGTTACCGACGGAAAAATGAAAAACTGTTTTTT. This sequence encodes CASSYRRKNEKLFF.